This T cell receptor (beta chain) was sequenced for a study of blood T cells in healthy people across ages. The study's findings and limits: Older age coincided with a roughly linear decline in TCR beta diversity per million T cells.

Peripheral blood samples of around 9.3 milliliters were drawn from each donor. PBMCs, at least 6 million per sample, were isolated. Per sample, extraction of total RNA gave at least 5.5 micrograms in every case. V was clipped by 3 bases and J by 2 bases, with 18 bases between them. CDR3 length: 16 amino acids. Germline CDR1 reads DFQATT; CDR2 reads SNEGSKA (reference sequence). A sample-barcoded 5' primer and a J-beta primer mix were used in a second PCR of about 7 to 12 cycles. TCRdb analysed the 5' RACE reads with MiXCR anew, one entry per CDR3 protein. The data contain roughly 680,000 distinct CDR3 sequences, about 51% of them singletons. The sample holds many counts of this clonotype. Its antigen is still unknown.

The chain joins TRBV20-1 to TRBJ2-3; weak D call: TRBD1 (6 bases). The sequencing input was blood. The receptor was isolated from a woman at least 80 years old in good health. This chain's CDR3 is CSARKPGHGHTDTQYF. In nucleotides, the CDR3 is TGCAGTGCTAGGAAGCCGGGACACGGGCACACAGATACGCAGTATTTT.